This T cell receptor (beta chain) came from a study of cytomegalovirus exposure and HLA in healthy donors. Turning to the study itself: Of around 410 genotyped donors, around 80% grouped in the Caucasian-associated ancestry cluster. General study findings and limits: Cytomegalovirus association was assigned to over 150 TCR beta chains.

PCR employed 60 Vbeta and 13 Jbeta primers. The data were produced by immunoSEQ multiplex PCR, yet TCRdb's version contains in-frame clones alone and is incomplete. Of 150,000 to 200,000 clones listed, over 9.5% are singletons. Germline V CDR1 and CDR2: LGHNA, YSLEER. V lost 0 bases, J lost 3 bases, and 10 bases stayed unmatched. The CDR3 runs to 18 residues. This clone was detected a few times. Antigen unknown. Sample: PBMCs. The chain is built from TRBV4-3 and TRBJ1-5; 8 bases line up with TRBD1. The TCR was taken from a man aged 50 to 59 in good health and CMV-seropositive. The CDR3 DNA sequence: TGCGCCAGCAGCCAAGAGGGTAGGACAGGGCTCACCAATCAGCCCCAGCATTTT. Its protein is CASSQEGRTGLTNQPQHF.